These T cell receptor beta chains were read from a single sample in a study of OX40 agonist ivuxolimab in advanced cancers. Clones were sequenced by immunoSEQ multiplex PCR, and TCRdb holds only the in-frame ones, with some missing. The sample includes about 66,000 clones, approximately 81% of them seen just once. This specimen was CD4+ or CD8+ T cells sorted from blood, taken in a trial of the OX40 agonist ivuxolimab. The receptor source for this set is an adult with an advanced solid tumor such as melanoma, head and neck, liver or kidney cancer. Each CDR3 is given with its conserved first and last residue. The D gene is left open where the match is weak. For some rows the clone size is stated as once, few or many, or as a class when expanded; others skip it.

J,D,V,size,CDR3,DNA
TRBJ1-2,.,TRBV20-1,.,CSAEGRDGYTF,TGCAGTGCCGAGGGTCGGGATGGCTACACCTTC
TRBJ2-2,.,TRBV30,.,CAWSVTADTGELFF,TGTGCCTGGAGTGTAACAGCGGACACCGGGGAGCTGTTTTTT
TRBJ1-3,.,TRBV7-9,.,CASSLVQGRENTIYF,TGTGCCAGCAGCTTAGTACAGGGAAGAGAAAACACCATATATTTT
TRBJ1-2,TRBD1,TRBV19,.,CASSRGQDGNYGYTF,TGTGCCAGTAGTCGAGGACAGGACGGTAACTATGGCTACACCTTC
TRBJ1-2,.,TRBV18,few,CASSLSNTYGYTF,TGTGCCAGCTCTCTCAGCAACACCTATGGCTACACCTTC
TRBJ2-5,.,TRBV5-1,.,CASSLGTGQVVMQDF,TGCGCCAGCAGCTTGGGAACAGGACAAGTCGTAATGCAGGACTTC
TRBJ2-7,.,TRBV7-8,.,CASSLGHASYEQYF,TGTGCCAGCAGCTTAGGACATGCCTCCTACGAGCAGTACTTC
TRBJ2-6,.,TRBV9,.,CATTAGSGANVLTF,TGTGCCACGACCGCGGGATCTGGGGCCAACGTCCTGACTTTC
TRBJ2-3,.,TRBV15,.,CATARGRGTDTQYF,TGTGCCACCGCACGGGGGCGAGGCACAGATACGCAGTATTTT
TRBJ2-5,.,TRBV5-1,.,CASSSQNRQETQYF,TGCGCCAGCAGCTCCCAAAACAGGCAAGAGACCCAGTACTTC
TRBJ2-6,.,TRBV11-2,.,CASSIRTTGSGANVLTF,TGTGCCAGCAGCATACGAACTACAGGCTCTGGGGCCAACGTCCTGACTTTC
TRBJ1-1,.,TRBV5-4,.,CASSSGLNTEAFF,TGTGCCAGCAGCTCCGGACTGAACACTGAAGCTTTCTTT
TRBJ2-3,TRBD2,TRBV15,.,CATSRDLRGATDTQYF,TGTGCCACCAGCAGAGATCTGCGGGGGGCCACAGATACGCAGTATTTT
TRBJ2-7,.,TRBV19,.,CASNNRHESAYEQYF,TGTGCCTCCAATAATAGGCACGAGAGTGCCTACGAGCAGTACTTC
TRBJ1-4,.,TRBV6-4,.,CASSDGDEKLFF,TGTGCCAGCAGTGATGGGGATGAAAAACTGTTTTTT
TRBJ1-5,.,TRBV7-6,.,CASSFTGPNQPQHF,TGTGCCAGCAGCTTTACAGGGCCTAATCAGCCCCAGCATTTT